This record covers a single T cell receptor beta chain. Which antigen it targets is not known. Per-base quality was not reported, and no clone a single base away is much larger than it. A second Seattle source provided samples from volunteer blood donors who had recovered from COVID-19. The collaborating institutions used their own protocols to collect whole blood in K2EDTA tubes. For TCRbeta analysis, collaborator samples were shipped as frozen whole blood, as isolated PBMCs, or as DNA extracted from either sample type. From its cysteine to its phenylalanine, the CDR3 spans 15 amino acids. Only the CDR3 DNA is retained, 45 bases long and in frame from the first base. The V and J ends are trimmed by 0 bases and 0 bases, leaving 9 bases between them. CDR1 and CDR2 are read off the germline V gene as SGHRS and YFSETQ. These data originate in a study of blood T cell repertoires in COVID-19 (dated by TCRdb to 2020 to 2021). About the study as a whole: The collaborator samples originated in the United States, Italy and Spain and spanned the acute and convalescent phases of COVID-19. Sample metadata almost always included a de-identified subject ID, COVID-19 status, age in years and sex. The repertoires were released in a freely available public database meant as a resource for research on the immune response to SARS-CoV-2. The material from the prospective study consisted of cDNA or gDNA derived from T cells, B-cell-depleted T cells, or PBMCs. HLA class I and class II types, where available, came from metadata supplied by the sample provider rather than from assay-based typing. The dataset comprised deeply sampled blood TCRbeta repertoires from subjects exposed to, actively infected with, or recovered from COVID-19. The samples were drawn from the first 160 participants of the ongoing ImmuneRACE study and from 1,254 subjects provided by 6 global collaborators. The full study reports these points: The amount of clinical and demographic metadata varied by source and participant and was provided uncurated.

TCRbeta CDR3 regions were amplified from genomic DNA by means of the immunoSEQ Assay, a bias-controlled multiplex PCR. The study's own analysis went as follows. Nucleated cell counts per sample were estimated from amplification of reference gene primers within the assay. To quantify the absolute abundance of each unique TCRbeta CDR3 rearrangement, sequence reads were collapsed and filtered. For each sample, productive Simpson clonality was calculated as the square root of Simpson's diversity index over productive rearrangements. TCRdb mirrors the immuneACCESS table, restricted to in-frame sequences. Some clones are absent from its copies; in checked studies, under half trace to an unresolved V gene, and the reason for the others is unknown. V and J calls and clone size follow that table, whereas D and trimming were derived from the DNA. Across this sample there are approximately 230,000 clones, with more than 80% seen only once. The top ten hold over 2% of the sample.

The sequence is built from TRBV5-1 and TRBJ1-2, with TRBD1 tentatively as D gene (5 bases match). Source material: peripheral blood. The clonotype originates from a man aged 30-40 years who had recovered from COVID-19. The CDR3 protein: CASSLAAGSNYGYTF. The bases read TGCGCCAGCAGCTTGGCGGCAGGGTCTAACTATGGCTACACCTTC. Beyond the CDR3, the reference TRBV5-1 and TRBJ1-2 genes provide the residues; the full variable domain reads: KAGVTQTPRYLIKTRGQQVTLSCSPISGHRSVSWYQQTPGQGLQFLFEYFSETQRNKGNFPGRFSGRQFSNSRSEMNVSTLELGDSALYLCASSLAAGSNYGYTFGSGTRLTVV.